This record covers a single TCR beta chain. The target antigen is unknown. Germline V CDR1 and CDR2: LGHNT, FRNRAP. The CDR3 has 16 residues. V lost 0 bases to trimming and J lost 6 bases; unmatched junction nucleotides: 7. No major medical conditions, Axis I/II comorbidities, regular medication, or illicit drugs. Profiled with immunoSEQ multiplex PCR; TCRdb holds only in-frame clones, not every one. The sample contains under 25,000 clones, roughly 90% of which appear only once. The sample comes from a study of untreated major depressive disorder. Points from the study as a whole: TRBV25-01 and TRBV02-01 usage differences were not statistically significant. Compared with controls, depressed patients showed more TRBV05-01 (Vbeta 5.1) usage in CD4+ T cells. Findings may not generalize because the study sample was small. The sequencing tests were limited to three preselected Vbeta families.

V and J are TRBV12-5 and TRBJ1-2; 10 nucleotides agree with TRBD1. The receptor's source is a woman in her forties with major depressive disorder. The sample consisted of CD4+ T cells from PBMCs. CDR3 coding DNA: TGTGCTAGTGGTTTGGTACTCTACGGGACAGGGGATGGCTACACCTTC. This codes for CASGLVLYGTGDGYTF. Filled out from reference TRBV12-5 and TRBJ1-2, the complete variable domain reads DARVTQTPRHKVTEMGQEVTMRCQPILGHNTVFWYRQTMMQGLELLAYFRNRAPLDDSGMPKDRFSAEMPDATLATLKIQPSEPRDSAVYFCASGLVLYGTGDGYTFGSGTRLTVV.